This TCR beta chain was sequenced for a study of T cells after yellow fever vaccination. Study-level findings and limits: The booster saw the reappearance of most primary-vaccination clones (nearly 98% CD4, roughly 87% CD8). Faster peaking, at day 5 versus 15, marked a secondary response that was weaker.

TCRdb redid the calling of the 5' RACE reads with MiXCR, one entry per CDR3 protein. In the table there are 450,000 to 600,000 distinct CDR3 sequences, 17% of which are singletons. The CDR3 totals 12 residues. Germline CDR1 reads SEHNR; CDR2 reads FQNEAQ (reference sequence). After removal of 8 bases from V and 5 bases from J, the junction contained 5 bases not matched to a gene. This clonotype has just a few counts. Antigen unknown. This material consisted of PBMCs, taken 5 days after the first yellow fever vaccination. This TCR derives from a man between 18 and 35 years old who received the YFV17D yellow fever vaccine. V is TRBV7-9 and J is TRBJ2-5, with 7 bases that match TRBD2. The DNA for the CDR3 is TGTGCCAGCCCCGGACTAGATGAGACCCAGTACTTC. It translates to CASPGLDETQYF.